The following is a TCR beta chain sequence with its context. Profiling relied on immunoSEQ multiplex PCR, and the TCRdb table lists in-frame clones only, not all of them. This sample has about 250,000 clones, with approximately 84% found just once. This entry is derived from a study of blood T cell repertoires in COVID-19. The CDR3 extends over 13 amino acids. Germline V gives CDR1 MNHEY, CDR2 SVGAGI. V lost 6 bases and J 1 base, leaving 9 bases between the germline ends. The sequence derives from a man aged 45-65 years with active or convalescent COVID-19. The chain carries TRBV6-5 and TRBJ2-5; D possibly corresponds to TRBD1 (6 bases). The source material was peripheral blood. CDR3 sequence reads: CASRRGTQETQYF. In DNA, the CDR3 is TGTGCCAGCAGAAGGGGGACCCAAGAGACCCAGTACTTC.